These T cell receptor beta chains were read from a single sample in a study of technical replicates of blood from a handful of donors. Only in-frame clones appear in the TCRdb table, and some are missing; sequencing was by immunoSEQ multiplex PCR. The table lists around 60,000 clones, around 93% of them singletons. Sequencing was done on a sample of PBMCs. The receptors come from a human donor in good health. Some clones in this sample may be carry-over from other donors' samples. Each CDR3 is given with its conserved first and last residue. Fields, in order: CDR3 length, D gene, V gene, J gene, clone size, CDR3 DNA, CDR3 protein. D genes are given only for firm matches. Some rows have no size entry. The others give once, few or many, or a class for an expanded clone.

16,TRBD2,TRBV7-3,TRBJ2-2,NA,TGTGCCAGCAGCGTAGGATTAGCGGGACCGAGGGGGGAGCTGTTTTTT,CASSVGLAGPRGELFF
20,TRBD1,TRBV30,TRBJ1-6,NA,TGTGCCTGGAGTTCCGACCGGGACAGGGGGGAGAGGTCCTATAATTCACCCCTCCACTTT,CAWSSDRDRGERSYNSPLHF
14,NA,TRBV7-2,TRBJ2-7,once,TGTGCCAGCAGCCACGGACTGGATTCCTACGAGCAGTACTTC,CASSHGLDSYEQYF
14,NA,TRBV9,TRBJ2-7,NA,TGTGCCAGCAGCGTAGGGGTTAGCGGCCTGGAGCAGTACTTC,CASSVGVSGLEQYF
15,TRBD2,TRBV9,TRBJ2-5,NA,TGTGCCAGCAGCGTAGGGGGCGGGGGTTTGGAGACCCAGTACTTC,CASSVGGGGLETQYF
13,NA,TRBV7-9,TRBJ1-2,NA,TGTGCCAGCAGCTTAACCAGTAACTATGGCTACACCTTC,CASSLTSNYGYTF
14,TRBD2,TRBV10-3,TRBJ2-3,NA,TGTGCCATCAGCGCAGCGGGAGTCACAGATACGCAGTATTTT,CAISAAGVTDTQYF
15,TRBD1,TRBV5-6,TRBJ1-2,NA,TGTGCCAGCAGCTTGAAATTTCGACAGGGCGGTGGCTACACCTTC,CASSLKFRQGGGYTF
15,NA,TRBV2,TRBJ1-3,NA,TGTGCCAGCAGTGAATCGGTAGCTGGGGGAAACACCATATATTTT,CASSESVAGGNTIYF
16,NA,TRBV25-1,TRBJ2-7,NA,TGTGCCAGCAGTGAATTGTTCTCCCACACCCCCTACGAGCAGTACTTC,CASSELFSHTPYEQYF
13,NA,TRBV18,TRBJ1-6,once,TGTGCCAGCTCACCGTCACAGGATTCACCCCTCCACTTT,CASSPSQDSPLHF
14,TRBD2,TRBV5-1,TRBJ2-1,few,TGCGCCAGCAGCTTGTCGGGGGGCTACAATGAGCAGTTCTTC,CASSLSGGYNEQFF
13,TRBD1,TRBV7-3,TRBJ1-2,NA,TGTGCCAGCAGCTCCCGACAGGGAGATGGCTACACCTTC,CASSSRQGDGYTF
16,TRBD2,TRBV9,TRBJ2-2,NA,TGTGCCAGCAGCGTGGATCTAGCGGGAGGGGTCGGGGAGCTGTTTTTT,CASSVDLAGGVGELFF
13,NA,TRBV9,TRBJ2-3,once,TGTGCCAGCGCTCCAGGTGGGGGGGATACGCAGTATTTT,CASAPGGGDTQYF
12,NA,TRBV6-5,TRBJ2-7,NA,TGTGCCAGCAGTATAGGGGTGGGGGAGCAGTACTTC,CASSIGVGEQYF
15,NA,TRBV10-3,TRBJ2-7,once,TGTGCCATCAGTGAGTCCGAACTTGAGTCCTACGAGCAGTACTTC,CAISESELESYEQYF
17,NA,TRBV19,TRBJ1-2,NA,TGTGCCAGTAGTATCTCAACGGGGAGTGACCCTCGCTATGGCTACACCTTC,CASSISTGSDPRYGYTF
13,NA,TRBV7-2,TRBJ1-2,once,TGTGCCAGCAGCGGCGGGGGAATCTATGGCTACACCTTC,CASSGGGIYGYTF
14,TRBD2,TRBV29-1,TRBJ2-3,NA,TGCAGCGAGATTGAGACTAGCGGGAGAGATACGCAGTATTTT,CSEIETSGRDTQYF
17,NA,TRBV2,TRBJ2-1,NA,TGTGCCAGCACCTCCTCAGCGGTAGCGGCCTCCTACAATGAGCAGTTCTTC,CASTSSAVAASYNEQFF
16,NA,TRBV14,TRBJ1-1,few,TGTGCCAGCAGTCAGGCCAGGGCCGCAAGGAACACTGAAGCTTTCTTT,CASSQARAARNTEAFF
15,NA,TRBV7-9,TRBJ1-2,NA,TGTGCCAGCAGCCCGAACCCGACTAGTATTTGGGGCTACACCTTC,CASSPNPTSIWGYTF
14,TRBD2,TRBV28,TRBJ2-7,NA,TGTGCCAGCAGTTTTCTAGCGGGGCGGCACGAGCAGTACTTC,CASSFLAGRHEQYF
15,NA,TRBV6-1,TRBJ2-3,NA,TGTGCCAGCAGTGCAAGCGTATTCAGCACAGATACGCAGTATTTT,CASSASVFSTDTQYF
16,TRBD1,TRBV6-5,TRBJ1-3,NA,TGTGCCAGCAGTTCTGGGACAGGGGGCAATGGAAACACCATATATTTT,CASSSGTGGNGNTIYF
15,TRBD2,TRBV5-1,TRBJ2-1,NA,TGCGCCAGCAGCTTAGGGACTAGCGGCCACAATGAGCAGTTCTTC,CASSLGTSGHNEQFF
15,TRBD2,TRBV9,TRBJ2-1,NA,TGTGCCAGCAGCGTGGGGGGGGGAAGGGGCAATGAGCAGTTCTTC,CASSVGGGRGNEQFF